The 27 T cell receptor beta chains below all came from one sample that was sequenced in a study of cytomegalovirus exposure and HLA in healthy donors. The primer mix had 60 Vbeta and 13 Jbeta primers. Sequencing was performed with immunoSEQ multiplex PCR; in TCRdb, only in-frame clones are kept and a portion is missing. The data hold approximately 100,000 clones, with around 80% observed a single time. What was sequenced was PBMCs. These receptors were collected from a woman aged 45 to 65 in good health and CMV-seropositive.

The chain's CDR3 is CASGFGIETQYF. CDR3 DNA: TGTGCTAGTGGTTTCGGGATAGAGACCCAGTACTTC. The chain employs TRBV12-5 and TRBJ2-5, with D perhaps TRBD2 (5 bases). Germline V lookup: CDR1 LGHNT, CDR2 FRNRAP. V was cut by 3 bases and J by 4 bases, with 6 bases left in between. The CDR3 has 12 amino acids.

The gene calls are TRBV5-6 and TRBJ2-5; 11 bases align to TRBD2. The J call is uncertain, as TRBJ2-7 better fits the DNA end. Germline V gene data show CDR1 as SGHDT and CDR2 as YYEEEE. The CDR3 has 15 residues. The CDR3 DNA sequence: TGTGCCAGCAGCCTAACTAGCGGGGGTGGCTACGAGCAGTACTTC. Protein sequence: CASSLTSGGGYEQYF.

The chain recombines TRBV18 with TRBJ2-1, with D possibly TRBD2 on 6 matching bases. V was cut by 6 bases and J by 8 bases, with 11 bases left in between. Germline V gene sequence: CDR1 KGHSH, CDR2 LQKENI. This CDR3 spans 12 amino acids. The CDR3 sequence: CASSPRLDEQFF. DNA of the CDR3: TGTGCCAGCTCTCCCAGACTAGATGAGCAGTTCTTC. The whole variable domain, filled in from reference TRBV18 and TRBJ2-1, reads NAGVMQNPRHLVRRRGQEARLRCSPMKGHSHVYWYRQLPEEGLKFMVYLQKENIIDESGMPKERFSAEFPKEGPSILRIQQVVRGDSAAYFCASSPRLDEQFFGPGTRLTVL.

This clone was found a few times. The chain has TRBV7-9 and TRBJ2-5; D is possibly TRBD2 (6 bases). CDR3 length: 14 amino acids. CDR1 SEHNR and CDR2 FQNEAQ come from the germline V gene (reference sequence). The ends were cut back, 5 bases at V and 5 bases at J, with 15 bases in the middle. This CDR3 is CASSKEGSFETQYF. For the CDR3, the DNA is TGTGCCAGCAGCAAGGAGGGCAGCTTTGAGACCCAGTACTTC.

V and J are TRBV5-5 and TRBJ1-2; 8 positions match TRBD1. Germline V CDR1 and CDR2: SGHKS, YYEKEE (reference sequence). CDR3 length: 15 amino acids. The J segment lost 4 bases and the V segment lost 0 bases, leaving 5 bases of the junction unmatched. DNA of the CDR3: TGTGCCAGCAGCTTGGGGACAGGGAGCTTCTATGGCTACACCTTC. Its translation is CASSLGTGSFYGYTF.

Here the CDR3 reads CASSQAEGSSGNTIYF. For the CDR3, the DNA is TGTGCCAGCAGCCAAGCCGAAGGGAGCTCTGGAAACACCATATATTTT. The rearrangement links TRBV4-2 to TRBJ1-3; no firm D call. V was shortened by 1 base and J by 0 bases, with 10 bases between the two germline ends. CDR3 length equals 16 residues. CDR1 and CDR2 from the germline V gene are LGHNA and YNFKEQ.

The genes are TRBV6-5 and TRBJ1-1, with 9 bases lining up with TRBD1. The length of the CDR3 is 12 residues. The junction had 4 bases not matched to a gene; V was cut back by 6 bases and J by 8 bases. The V gene's germline CDR1 is MNHEY and CDR2 SVGAGI. This CDR3 reads CASRRTGEEAFF. CDR3 DNA sequence: TGTGCCAGCAGACGGACAGGGGAGGAAGCTTTCTTT.

This chain connects TRBV28 to TRBJ2-4; D call uncertain. V lost 5 bases to trimming and J lost 4 bases, with 12 bases between them. Looked up from germline, CDR1 is MDHEN and CDR2 is SYDVKM. This CDR3 is built from 14 residues. In DNA form, the CDR3 reads TGTGCCAGCAGTCCCCAACGCGAAAAAAACATTCAGTACTTC. Its translation: CASSPQREKNIQYF.

This chain uses TRBV4-2 with TRBJ2-2; D is unresolved. This CDR3 region has 15 residues. V was clipped by 6 bases and J by 4 bases, with 15 bases between them. Germline lookup yields CDR1 LGHNA and CDR2 YNFKEQ. CDR3 coding DNA: TGTGCCAGCAGATCCACACCGTATTCCACCGGGGAGCTGTTTTTT. Its translation: CASRSTPYSTGELFF.

The CDR3 sequence is CAWSVRTRDIQYF. The CDR3 DNA follows: TGTGCCTGGAGTGTGAGGACTAGAGACATTCAGTACTTC. This chain connects TRBV30 to TRBJ2-4; the match to TRBD2 covers 7 bases. This CDR3 is built from 13 residues. Trimming at V came to 0 bases and at J to 8 bases, leaving 4 bases not matched to a gene. Germline assignment: CDR1 GTSNPN and CDR2 SVGIG (reference sequence).

The chain is built from TRBV19 and TRBJ1-1; D perhaps matches TRBD1 (5 bases). V shed 0 bases and J shed 4 bases, with 12 bases lying between them. Germline CDR1 LNHDA, CDR2 SQIVND (reference sequence). The CDR3 contains 15 residues. The CDR3 here is CASSIDVRGGTEAFF. The CDR3, as DNA: TGTGCCAGTAGTATAGATGTACGGGGGGGCACTGAAGCTTTCTTT.

The J gene is TRBJ2-5, the V gene TRBV5-1, with D possibly being TRBD2 (6 bases). V lost 4 bases to trimming and J lost 2 bases, with 18 bases between them. Per the germline V gene, CDR1 is SGHRS and CDR2 is YFSETQ. The CDR3 covers 16 residues. CDR3 amino acids: CASSLLGRGYQETQYF. DNA for the CDR3: TGCGCCAGCAGCCTCCTAGGGCGGGGCTATCAAGAGACCCAGTACTTC.

This chain joins TRBV4-2 and TRBJ1-4; a possible D gene is TRBD1 (6 bases). The ends were cut back, 0 bases at V and 8 bases at J, with 28 bases in the middle. The length of the CDR3 is 20 residues. Looked up from germline, CDR1 is LGHNA and CDR2 is YNFKEQ. This CDR3 reads CASSQDRVAGVLNAREKLFF. Written as DNA, the CDR3 is TGTGCCAGCAGCCAAGATCGGGTGGCAGGGGTCCTGAATGCTCGGGAAAAACTGTTTTTT.

This chain joins TRBV7-2 and TRBJ1-6; 10 bases align to TRBD1. Losses at the gene ends were 2 bases for V and 9 bases for J; bases not matched to a gene: 1. The germline V gene encodes CDR1 SGHTA and CDR2 FQGNSA. The CDR3 is made up of 14 amino acids. The CDR3 protein is CASSLRQGASPLHF. The CDR3, as DNA: TGTGCCAGCAGCTTAAGACAGGGGGCTTCACCCCTCCACTTT.

This clone appeared a few times. The chain carries TRBV11-3 and TRBJ2-3; 12 bases match TRBD2. The V segment lost 5 bases and the J segment 1 base; nucleotides outside the gene matches: 1. Germline CDR1 reads SGHNT; CDR2 reads YENEEA. The CDR3 extends over 15 amino acids. CDR3 nucleotides: TGTGCCAGCAGCAGACTAGCGGGGGGCACAGATACGCAGTATTTT. Its translation is CASSRLAGGTDTQYF.

The chain joins TRBV16 to TRBJ1-5, with D perhaps TRBD1 (6 bases). The length of the CDR3 is 14 residues. Per germline, CDR1 KGHSY and CDR2 FQNENV. Deletions cut 5 bases from V and 0 bases from J, with 8 bases between. CDR3 region: CASSSRGSNQPQHF. The CDR3 nucleotides read TGTGCCAGCAGCTCCAGGGGTAGCAATCAGCCCCAGCATTTT.

The chain joins TRBV7-9 to TRBJ2-2, with D perhaps TRBD2 (6 bases). CDR1 is SEHNR and CDR2 is FQNEAQ in the germline V gene (reference sequence). V was cut by 5 bases and J by 4 bases, with 14 bases left in between. The CDR3 covers 15 residues. For the CDR3, the DNA is TGTGCCAGCAGCCGGGGAGGTGTGTCCACCGGGGAGCTGTTTTTT. Its protein product is CASSRGGVSTGELFF. The full variable domain, in which reference TRBV7-9 and TRBJ2-2 provide the parts outside the CDR3, is DTGVSQNPRHKITKRGQNVTFRCDPISEHNRLYWYRQTLGQGPEFLTYFQNEAQLEKSRLLSDRFSAERPKGSFSTLEIQRTEQGDSAMYLCASSRGGVSTGELFFGEGSRLTVL.

This clone was seen a handful of times. The rearrangement uses TRBV19 and TRBJ2-2; a possible D gene is TRBD1 (5 bases). CDR1 is LNHDA, CDR2 SQIVND, per germline (reference sequence). V was shortened by 0 bases and J by 5 bases, with 7 bases between the two germline ends. The CDR3 length is 14 residues. CDR3 DNA: TGTGCCAGTAGTATAGACTCAGGGACCGGGGAGCTGTTTTTT. It yields the protein CASSIDSGTGELFF.

The chain carries TRBV5-6 and TRBJ2-4, with 8 bases lining up with TRBD2. The CDR3 runs 13 residues. V lost 7 bases to trimming and J lost 8 bases; unmatched junction nucleotides: 8. Germline CDR1 and CDR2: SGHDT and YYEEEE. This CDR3 reads CASVPSGGDIQYF. The CDR3 DNA reads as TGTGCCAGCGTCCCCAGCGGGGGTGACATTCAGTACTTC.

This clone was detected only a few times. V is TRBV29-1 and J is TRBJ2-7; 9 bases align to TRBD1. The germline V gene has CDR1 SQVTM and CDR2 ANQGSEA. The V and J ends lost 7 bases and 3 bases, in that order; junction bases with no gene match: 13. The CDR3 is 15 amino acids. The CDR3 coding sequence is TGCAGCGCTACAACCCGACAGGGGGGGAGCTACGAGCAGTACTTC. This codes for CSATTRQGGSYEQYF.

J is TRBJ1-1 and V is TRBV19; possible D gene TRBD1, 6 bases. Germline V CDR1 and CDR2: LNHDA, SQIVND (reference sequence). The V and J ends lost 4 bases and 0 bases respectively, with 15 bases between them. The CDR3 covers 16 residues. In DNA form, the CDR3 reads TGTGCCAGTAGTACCCAACTACAGGGCATGAACACTGAAGCTTTCTTT. Translation gives CASSTQLQGMNTEAFF. The whole variable domain, remainder taken from reference TRBV19 and TRBJ1-1, is DGGITQSPKYLFRKEGQNVTLSCEQNLNHDAMYWYRQDPGQGLRLIYYSQIVNDFQKGDIAEGYSVSREKKESFPLTVTSAQKNPTAFYLCASSTQLQGMNTEAFFGQGTRLTVV.

This chain links TRBV6-6 with TRBJ2-7; 9 positions match TRBD2. The CDR3 sequence is 13 residues long. The germline V gene has CDR1 MNHNY and CDR2 SVGAGI (reference sequence). J gave up 4 bases and V 9 bases, and 7 bases lay outside the gene matches. The CDR3 here is CASKAGGPYEQYF. The CDR3 DNA follows: TGTGCCAGTAAGGCGGGGGGGCCATACGAGCAGTACTTC.

J is TRBJ2-5 and V is TRBV15; 11 nucleotides agree with TRBD2. V was clipped by 1 base and J by 4 bases; unmatched bases: 5. Germline CDR1 and CDR2: LNHNV and YYDKDF (reference sequence). The CDR3 loop spans 16 amino acids. The CDR3 region is CATSRVIAGGRETQYF. For the CDR3, the DNA is TGTGCCACCAGCAGAGTCATAGCGGGGGGGCGAGAGACCCAGTACTTC.

This chain joins TRBV4-3 and TRBJ1-2; TRBD1 might be the D (6 bases). This CDR3 spans 14 amino acids. V was trimmed by 1 base and J by 5 bases, leaving 11 bases between them. Germline CDR1 LGHNA, CDR2 YSLEER. CDR3 residues: CASSQGLQGYGYTF. DNA for the CDR3: TGCGCCAGCAGCCAAGGCCTCCAGGGGTATGGCTACACCTTC.

V gene TRBV28 combines with J gene TRBJ1-2, with a tentative D call TRBD1 (5 bases). Trimming cost V 3 bases and J 7 bases, with 12 bases left between them. CDR1 and CDR2 from the germline V gene are MDHEN and SYDVKM. The CDR3 covers 13 residues. The CDR3 loop reads CASSFRRVSGYTF. The CDR3 region has the DNA TGTGCCAGCAGTTTCCGCAGGGTCAGTGGCTACACCTTC.

The chain couples TRBV28 to TRBJ1-1, with 7 bases fitting TRBD1. Looked up from germline, CDR1 is MDHEN and CDR2 is SYDVKM. This CDR3 has 16 residues. After removal of 5 bases from V and 3 bases from J, the junction contained 12 bases not matched to a gene. CDR3 protein: CASSPKLTGLYTEAFF. CDR3 DNA sequence: TGTGCCAGCAGTCCTAAGTTGACAGGGTTGTACACTGAAGCTTTCTTT.

The rearrangement joins TRBV27 to TRBJ1-6, with D unresolved. The germline V and J ends were trimmed by 6 bases and 0 bases, with 12 bases remaining between them. CDR3 size: 16 residues. Per germline, CDR1 MNHEY and CDR2 SMNVEV (reference sequence). DNA of the CDR3: TGTGCCAGCAGGGTGGGGAGGTTCTCCTATAATTCACCCCTCCACTTT. It specifies CASRVGRFSYNSPLHF.